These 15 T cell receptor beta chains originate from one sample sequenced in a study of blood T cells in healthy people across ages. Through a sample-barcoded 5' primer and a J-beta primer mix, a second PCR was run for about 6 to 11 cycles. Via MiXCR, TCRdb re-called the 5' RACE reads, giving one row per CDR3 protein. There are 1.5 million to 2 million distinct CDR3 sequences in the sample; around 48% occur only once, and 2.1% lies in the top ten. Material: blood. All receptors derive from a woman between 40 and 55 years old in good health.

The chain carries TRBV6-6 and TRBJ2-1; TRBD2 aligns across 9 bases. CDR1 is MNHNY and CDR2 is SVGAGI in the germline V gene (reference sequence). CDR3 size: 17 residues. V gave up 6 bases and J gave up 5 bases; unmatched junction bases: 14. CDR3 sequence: CASSAKPRLAVNNEQFF. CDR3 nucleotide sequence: TGTGCCAGCAGCGCAAAACCCCGACTAGCGGTTAACAATGAGCAGTTCTTC.

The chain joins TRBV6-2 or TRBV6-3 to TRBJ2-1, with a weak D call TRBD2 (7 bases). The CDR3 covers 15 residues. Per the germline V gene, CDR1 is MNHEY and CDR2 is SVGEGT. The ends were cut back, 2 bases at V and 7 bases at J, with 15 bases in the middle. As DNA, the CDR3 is TGTGCCAGCAGTTACCGAGCAGGGGAGGGGAATGAGCAGTTCTTC. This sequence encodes CASSYRAGEGNEQFF.

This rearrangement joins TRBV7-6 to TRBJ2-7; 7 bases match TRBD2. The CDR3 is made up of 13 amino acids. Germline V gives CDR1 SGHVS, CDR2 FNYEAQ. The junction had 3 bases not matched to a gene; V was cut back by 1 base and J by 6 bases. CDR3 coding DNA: TGTGCCAGCAGCTTAGTGGCTAGCGGCGAGCAGTACTTC. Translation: CASSLVASGEQYF.

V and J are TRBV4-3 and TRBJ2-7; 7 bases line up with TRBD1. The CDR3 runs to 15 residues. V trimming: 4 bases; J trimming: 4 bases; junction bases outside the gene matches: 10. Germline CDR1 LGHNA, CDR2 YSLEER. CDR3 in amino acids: CASSLGQELAYEQYF. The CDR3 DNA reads TGCGCCAGCAGCCTTGGACAGGAACTTGCATACGAGCAGTACTTC.

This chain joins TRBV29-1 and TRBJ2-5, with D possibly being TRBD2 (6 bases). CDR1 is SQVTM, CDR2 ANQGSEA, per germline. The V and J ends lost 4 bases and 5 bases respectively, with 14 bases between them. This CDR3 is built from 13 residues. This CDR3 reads CSVAPGGKETQYF. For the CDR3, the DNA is TGCAGCGTTGCTCCTGGGGGGAAGGAGACCCAGTACTTC.

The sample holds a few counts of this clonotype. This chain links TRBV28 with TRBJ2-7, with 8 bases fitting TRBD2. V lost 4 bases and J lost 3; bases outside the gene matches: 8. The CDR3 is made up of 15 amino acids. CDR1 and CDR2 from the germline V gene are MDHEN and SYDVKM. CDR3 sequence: CASSWPSGQYYEQYF. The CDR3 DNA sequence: TGTGCCAGCAGTTGGCCTAGCGGGCAATACTACGAGCAGTACTTC.

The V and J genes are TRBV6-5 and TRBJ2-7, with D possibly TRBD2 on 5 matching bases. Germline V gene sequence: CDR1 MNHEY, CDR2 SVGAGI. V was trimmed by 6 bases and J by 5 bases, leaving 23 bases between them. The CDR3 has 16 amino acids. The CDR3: CASRSGSGVAAHEQYF. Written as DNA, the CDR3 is TGTGCCAGCAGGAGCGGATCCGGGGTGGCCGCCCACGAGCAGTACTTC.

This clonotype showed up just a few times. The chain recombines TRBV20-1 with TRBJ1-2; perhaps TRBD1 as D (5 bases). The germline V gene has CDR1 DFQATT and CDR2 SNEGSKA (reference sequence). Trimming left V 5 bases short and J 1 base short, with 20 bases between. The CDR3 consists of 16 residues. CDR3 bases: TGCAGTGCTCGGGGGGGGAAAGGAGGTATTAACTATGGCTACACCTTC. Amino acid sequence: CSARGGKGGINYGYTF.

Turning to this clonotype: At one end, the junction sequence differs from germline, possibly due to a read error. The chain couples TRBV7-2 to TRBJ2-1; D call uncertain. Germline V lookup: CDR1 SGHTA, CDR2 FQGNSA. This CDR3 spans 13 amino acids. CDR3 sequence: CASSSSSHNEQFF. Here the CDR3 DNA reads TGTGCCAGCAGCTCCAGCTCCCACAATGAGCAGTTCTTC.

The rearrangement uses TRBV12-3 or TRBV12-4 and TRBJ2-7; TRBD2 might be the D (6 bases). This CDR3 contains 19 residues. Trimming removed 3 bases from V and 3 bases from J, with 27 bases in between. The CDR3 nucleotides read TGTGCCAGCAGTTTCATGGGCCGCGGGGTTGGCCACACGAACTACGAGCAGTACTTC. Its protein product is CASSFMGRGVGHTNYEQYF.

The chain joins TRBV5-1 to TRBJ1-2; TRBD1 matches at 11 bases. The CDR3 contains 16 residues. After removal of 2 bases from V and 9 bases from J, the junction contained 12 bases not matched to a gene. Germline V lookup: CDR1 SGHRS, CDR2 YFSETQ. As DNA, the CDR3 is TGCGCCAGCAGCTTACCGGGACAGGGGGAGTTAGATAGCTACACCTTC. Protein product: CASSLPGQGELDSYTF.

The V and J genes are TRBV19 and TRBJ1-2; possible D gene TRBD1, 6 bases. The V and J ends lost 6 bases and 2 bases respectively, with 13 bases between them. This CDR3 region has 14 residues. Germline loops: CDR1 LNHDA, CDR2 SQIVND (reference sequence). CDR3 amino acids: CASRTGHKNYGYTF. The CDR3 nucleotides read TGTGCCAGTAGGACGGGACATAAGAACTATGGCTACACCTTC.

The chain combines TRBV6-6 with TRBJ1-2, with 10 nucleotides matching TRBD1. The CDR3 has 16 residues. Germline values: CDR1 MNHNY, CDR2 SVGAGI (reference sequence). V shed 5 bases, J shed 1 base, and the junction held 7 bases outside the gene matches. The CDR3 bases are TGTGCCAGCAGTCCAACGGGGACAGGGGTTAACTATGGCTACACCTTC. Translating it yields CASSPTGTGVNYGYTF.

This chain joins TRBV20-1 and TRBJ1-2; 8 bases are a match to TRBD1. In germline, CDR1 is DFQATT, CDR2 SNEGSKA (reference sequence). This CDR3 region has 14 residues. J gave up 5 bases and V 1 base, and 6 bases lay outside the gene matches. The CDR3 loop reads CSARVTGERYGYTF. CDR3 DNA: TGCAGTGCTAGAGTGACAGGGGAAAGGTATGGCTACACCTTC.

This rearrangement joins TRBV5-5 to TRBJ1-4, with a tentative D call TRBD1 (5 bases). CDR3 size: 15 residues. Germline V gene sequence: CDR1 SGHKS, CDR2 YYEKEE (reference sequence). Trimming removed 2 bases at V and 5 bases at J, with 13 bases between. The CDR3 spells CASSFSPGPNEKLFF. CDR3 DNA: TGTGCCAGCAGCTTTTCCCCGGGGCCCAATGAAAAACTGTTTTTT.